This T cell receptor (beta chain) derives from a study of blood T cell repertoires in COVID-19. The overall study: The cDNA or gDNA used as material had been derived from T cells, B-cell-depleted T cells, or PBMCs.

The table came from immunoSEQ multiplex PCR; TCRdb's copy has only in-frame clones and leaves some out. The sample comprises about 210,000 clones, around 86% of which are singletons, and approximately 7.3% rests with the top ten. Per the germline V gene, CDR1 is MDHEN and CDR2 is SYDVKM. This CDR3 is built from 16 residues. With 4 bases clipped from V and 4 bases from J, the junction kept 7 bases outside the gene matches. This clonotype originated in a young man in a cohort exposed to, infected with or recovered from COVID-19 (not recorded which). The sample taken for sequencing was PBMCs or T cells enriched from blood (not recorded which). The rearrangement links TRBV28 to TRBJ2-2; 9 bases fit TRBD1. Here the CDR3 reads CASSWAGQGTTGELFF. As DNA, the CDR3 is TGTGCCAGCAGTTGGGCGGGACAGGGAACCACCGGGGAGCTGTTTTTT.